These T cell receptor beta chains were read from a single sample in a study of cytomegalovirus exposure and HLA in healthy donors. Repertoires were generated with immunoSEQ multiplex PCR, while TCRdb's copy carries only in-frame clones and drops some. There are about 110,000 clones in the sample; roughly 70% occur only once, and around 8% lies in the top ten. The sample taken for sequencing was PBMCs. Source of these receptors: a middle-aged man in good health and CMV-seronegative. The CDR3 runs from the conserved cysteine through the conserved F or W. D genes are given only for firm matches. Size values are once, few and many counts, or a class for expanded clones, and some rows have none.

v_call	d_call	clone_size	j_call	cdr3_aa	cdr3_nt
TRBV2	.	.	TRBJ1-1	CASGRGGTEAFF	TGTGCCAGCGGTAGAGGGGGAACTGAAGCTTTCTTT
TRBV27	.	once	TRBJ2-1	CASSWWGPGNEQFF	TGTGCCAGCAGTTGGTGGGGGCCTGGGAATGAGCAGTTCTTC
TRBV30	.	.	TRBJ1-6	CAWRPGGRDSPLHF	TGTGCCTGGAGGCCGGGGGGGCGTGATTCACCCCTCCACTTT
TRBV6-1	.	.	TRBJ2-1	CASSEAGRGLIYNEQFF	TGTGCCAGCAGTGAAGCAGGGCGGGGACTCATTTACAATGAGCAGTTCTTC
TRBV7-6	.	.	TRBJ2-1	CASSREQFF	TGTGCCAGCAGCCGTGAGCAGTTCTTC
TRBV6-1	.	few	TRBJ1-1	CATLGAGGTEAFF	TGTGCCACACTGGGGGCGGGGGGCACTGAAGCTTTCTTT
TRBV20-1	.	.	TRBJ1-2	CSASLSYGYTF	TGCAGTGCTTCCCTGAGCTATGGCTACACCTTC
TRBV15	TRBD2	few	TRBJ2-3	CATSRDPPGLVAGFTDTQYF	TGTGCCACCAGCAGAGATCCCCCGGGACTGGTAGCGGGGTTCACAGATACGCAGTATTTT
TRBV19	.	.	TRBJ1-1	CASSQPATGEAFF	TGTGCCAGTAGCCAACCAGCGACAGGCGAAGCTTTCTTT
TRBV7-9	.	.	TRBJ1-1	CASSLSQELFMNTEAFF	TGTGCCAGCAGCTTATCCCAGGAATTATTCATGAACACTGAAGCTTTCTTT
TRBV30	.	.	TRBJ1-2	CAWSVQYGYTF	TGTGCCTGGAGTGTACAGTATGGCTACACCTTC
TRBV4-2	TRBD2	.	TRBJ2-3	CASSQGGGSTDTQYF	TGTGCCAGCAGCCAAGGGGGGGGAAGCACAGATACGCAGTATTTT
TRBV5-8	TRBD1	.	TRBJ1-2	CASSLGTGGYGYTF	TGTGCCAGCAGCTTGGGGACAGGGGGCTATGGCTACACCTTC
TRBV29-1	.	.	TRBJ2-2	CSVEGRGNTGELFF	TGCAGCGTTGAGGGCAGGGGCAACACCGGGGAGCTGTTTTTT
TRBV7-3	.	.	TRBJ2-7	CASSTYGGNYEQYF	TGTGCCAGCAGCACTTACGGGGGAAACTACGAGCAGTACTTC
TRBV12-5	.	.	TRBJ1-2	CASGKGEIQYGYTF	TGTGCTAGTGGCAAGGGGGAAATTCAATATGGCTACACCTTC
TRBV7-2	.	.	TRBJ1-3	CASSPHAQGTGNTIYF	TGTGCCAGCAGCCCCCACGCTCAGGGTACTGGAAACACCATATATTTT
TRBV27	TRBD1	.	TRBJ1-2	CASSLLDRGYGYTF	TGTGCCAGCAGTCTCCTGGACAGGGGCTATGGCTACACCTTC
TRBV7-2	.	few	TRBJ1-1	CASSLGGSRTEAFF	TGTGCCAGCAGCTTAGGAGGGAGTCGGACTGAAGCTTTCTTT
TRBV29-1	.	.	TRBJ2-3	CSVEVLDTQYF	TGCAGCGTTGAAGTCTTAGATACGCAGTATTTT
TRBV25-1	.	.	TRBJ2-7	CASSGKQDSTYEQYF	TGTGCCAGCAGTGGCAAACAGGACAGCACCTACGAGCAGTACTTC
TRBV5-4	TRBD2	.	TRBJ2-3	CASSLDRTSRLTQYF	TGTGCCAGCAGCTTGGACCGGACTAGCCGCCTTACGCAGTATTTT
TRBV11-1	.	.	TRBJ2-7	CASSLDAGGDEQYF	TGTGCCAGCAGCTTAGATGCGGGTGGCGACGAGCAGTACTTC
TRBV29-1	.	.	TRBJ1-1	CSVSGMNTEAFF	TGCAGCGTTTCGGGGATGAACACTGAAGCTTTCTTT
TRBV5-1	.	.	TRBJ2-3	CASSSNMGRTDTQYF	TGCGCCAGCAGCTCGAACATGGGGCGAACGGATACGCAGTATTTT
TRBV4-3	TRBD1	.	TRBJ1-1	CASRRQGANTEAFF	TGCGCCAGCAGACGACAGGGGGCGAACACTGAAGCTTTCTTT